The present T cell receptor beta chain was sequenced within a study of regulatory T cells in long-lasting Graves disease. This CDR3 comprises 14 residues. CDR1 is SQVTM and CDR2 is ANQGSEA in the germline V gene. CDR3-region Arm-PCR and iRepertoire HTBI primers produced the TCR beta libraries. Via MiXCR, TCRdb re-called the multiplex PCR reads, giving one row per CDR3 protein. The repertoire consists of about 620,000 distinct CDR3 sequences, with roughly 15% occurring once and the leading ten covering about 18%. In regard to this clonotype: A read error is possible here, since a much larger clone lies one base away.

Sample time point: newly diagnosed GD, antithyroid drugs for less than 3 months. PBMC RNA served as the TCR library source. A blood draw put 8 to 10 milliliters of peripheral blood into EDTA tubes. These same records also appear under a second study, on T cells in Graves' hyperthyroidism and ophthalmopathy. In that study: Not enrolled were patients with uncontrolled infection, other autoimmune disease, pregnancy or lactation. Most clonotypes expanded in the thyroid (above 0.001) were also present in blood. A model of 13 V-J pairs discriminated ophthalmopathy from stable hyperthyroidism.

The chain joins TRBV29-1 to TRBJ1-1; D might be TRBD1 (5 bases). This clonotype originated in a woman in her twenties or thirties with Graves disease. The specimen was peripheral blood mononuclear cells (PBMCs), collected at new diagnosis, from a patient treated with antithyroid drugs. The chain's CDR3 is CSGRAGDGNTKAFF. The CDR3 DNA reads TGCAGCGGGAGAGCGGGGGACGGGAACACTAAAGCTTTCTTT. Filled out from reference TRBV29-1 and TRBJ1-1, the complete variable domain reads SAVISQKPSRDICQRGTSLTIQCQVDSQVTMMFWYRQQPGQSLTLIATANQGSEATYESGFVIDKFPISRPNLTFSTLTVSNMSPEDSSIYLCSGRAGDGNTKAFFGQGTRLTVV.